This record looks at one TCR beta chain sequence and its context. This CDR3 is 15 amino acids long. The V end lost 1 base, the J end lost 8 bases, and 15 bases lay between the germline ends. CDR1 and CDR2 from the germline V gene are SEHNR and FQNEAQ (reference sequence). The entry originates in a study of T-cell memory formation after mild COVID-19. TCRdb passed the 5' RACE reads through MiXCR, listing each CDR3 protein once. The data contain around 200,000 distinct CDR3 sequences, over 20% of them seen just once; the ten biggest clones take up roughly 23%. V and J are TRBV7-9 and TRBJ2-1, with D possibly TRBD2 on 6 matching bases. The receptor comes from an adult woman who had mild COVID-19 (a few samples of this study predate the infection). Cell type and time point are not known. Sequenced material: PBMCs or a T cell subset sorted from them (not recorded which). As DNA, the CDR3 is TGTGCCAGCAGCTTAGAGGGCGGGGAGGTCGATGAGCAGTTCTTC. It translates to CASSLEGGEVDEQFF.